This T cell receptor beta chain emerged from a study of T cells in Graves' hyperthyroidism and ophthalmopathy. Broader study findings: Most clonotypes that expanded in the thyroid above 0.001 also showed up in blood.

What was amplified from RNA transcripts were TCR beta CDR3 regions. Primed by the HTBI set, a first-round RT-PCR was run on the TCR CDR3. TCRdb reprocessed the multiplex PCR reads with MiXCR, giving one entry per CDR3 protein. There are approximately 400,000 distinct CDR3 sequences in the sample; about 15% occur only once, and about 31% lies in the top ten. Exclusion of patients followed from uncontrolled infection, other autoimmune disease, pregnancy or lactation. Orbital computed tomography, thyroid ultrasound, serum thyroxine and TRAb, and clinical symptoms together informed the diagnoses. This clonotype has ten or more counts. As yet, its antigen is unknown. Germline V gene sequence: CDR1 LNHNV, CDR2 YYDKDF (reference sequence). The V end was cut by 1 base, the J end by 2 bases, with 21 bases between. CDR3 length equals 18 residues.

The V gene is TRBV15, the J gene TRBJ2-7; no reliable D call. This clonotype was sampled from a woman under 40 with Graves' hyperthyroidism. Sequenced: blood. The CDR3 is CATSRVPPPQLNTYEQYF. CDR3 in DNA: TGTGCCACCAGCAGAGTTCCCCCCCCACAACTGAACACCTACGAGCAGTACTTC.